This T cell receptor beta chain originates from a study of T cells of healthy individuals. TCRdb re-called the 5' RACE reads with MiXCR, one entry per CDR3 protein. The sample lists 60,000 to 80,000 distinct CDR3 sequences; around 15% were seen once. J was trimmed by 1 base and V by 3 bases; bases with no gene match: 19. CDR3 length equals 20 residues. Germline V lookup: CDR1 MNHEY, CDR2 SVGAGI. This clonotype occurred a few times. This TCR was recovered from a human donor in good health. V and J are TRBV6-5 and TRBJ2-5; 8 nucleotides match TRBD2. This chain's CDR3 is CASSYRPQYGAGGLQETQYF. As DNA, the CDR3 is TGTGCCAGCAGTTATAGACCCCAATATGGGGCGGGGGGCCTCCAAGAGACCCAGTACTTC.